A single sample is the source of the 17 T cell receptor beta chains below, sequenced in a study of hypomethylating agent response in myelodysplastic syndrome. Data came from immunoSEQ multiplex PCR; TCRdb stores just in-frame clones and leaves some out. The sample carries approximately 4,500 clones, 75% to 90% recorded once. Sequences were derived from bone marrow, sampled before or after starting hypomethylating agent treatment for myelodysplastic syndrome (not recorded which). Source of these receptors: a human donor with myelodysplastic syndrome.

This clone has only one observation. The V gene is TRBV5-1, the J gene TRBJ2-3, with D unclear. Germline V lookup: CDR1 SGHRS, CDR2 YFSETQ. This CDR3 is built from 14 residues. V was clipped by 3 bases and J by 6 bases, with 14 bases between them. CDR3 sequence (DNA): TGCGCCAGCAGCTGGGCTGGGTTTGGGGATACGCAGTATTTT. It yields the protein CASSWAGFGDTQYF.

The chain carries TRBV10-3 and TRBJ2-1; TRBD2 is a possible D gene (5 bases). The germline V and J ends were trimmed by 8 bases and 5 bases, with 13 bases remaining between them. The CDR3 contains 13 residues. Per the germline V gene, CDR1 is ENHRY and CDR2 is SYGVKD. CDR3 bases: TGTGCCATCGGGGTGGGGAGCAACAATGAGCAGTTCTTC. Its protein product is CAIGVGSNNEQFF.

This rearrangement joins TRBV2 to TRBJ1-2; the match to TRBD1 covers 7 bases. V lost 6 bases to trimming and J lost 4 bases; unmatched junction nucleotides: 8. The germline V gene encodes CDR1 SNHLY and CDR2 FYNNEI. This CDR3 region has 14 residues. CDR3 nucleotides: TGTGCCAGCAGCCGGGACAGTAGTATCTATGGCTACACCTTC. As protein: CASSRDSSIYGYTF. Drawing the rest from reference TRBV2 and TRBJ1-2, the complete variable domain is EPEVTQTPSHQVTQMGQEVILRCVPISNHLYFYWYRQILGQKVEFLVSFYNNEISEKSEIFDDQFSVERPDGSNFTLKIRSTKLEDSAMYFCASSRDSSIYGYTFGSGTRLTVV.

The V gene is TRBV19, the J gene TRBJ1-4, with D possibly TRBD1 on 5 matching bases. The CDR3 covers 13 residues. In germline, CDR1 is LNHDA, CDR2 SQIVND (reference sequence). Trimming removed 5 bases from V and 8 bases from J, with 12 bases in between. CDR3 DNA sequence: TGTGCCAGTAGTCGGGGGGAGACAGAAAAACTGTTTTTT. It encodes CASSRGETEKLFF.

This clone was seen a few times. The chain carries TRBV19 and TRBJ1-2, with a weak D call TRBD1 (6 bases). The V end lost 9 bases, the J end lost 5 bases, and 16 bases lay between the germline ends. The germline gives CDR1 LNHDA, CDR2 SQIVND (reference sequence). This CDR3 is 13 amino acids long. The CDR3 loop reads CARSEGTKYGYTF. The CDR3 DNA follows: TGTGCCAGGTCTGAGGGGACAAAGTATGGCTACACCTTC. The full variable domain, completed using reference TRBV19 and TRBJ1-2, is DGGITQSPKYLFRKEGQNVTLSCEQNLNHDAMYWYRQDPGQGLRLIYYSQIVNDFQKGDIAEGYSVSREKKESFPLTVTSAQKNPTAFYLCARSEGTKYGYTFGSGTRLTVV.

The chain links TRBV2 to TRBJ2-3; TRBD1 aligns across 8 bases. J was trimmed by 10 bases and V by 5 bases; bases with no gene match: 2. CDR1 is SNHLY and CDR2 is FYNNEI in the germline V gene. The CDR3 spans 11 residues. The CDR3: CASSRQGPQYF. The CDR3 bases are TGTGCCAGCAGTCGACAGGGGCCGCAGTATTTT.

V is TRBV5-6 and J is TRBJ2-5, with D unclear. The CDR3 runs 14 residues. The germline V gene encodes CDR1 SGHDT and CDR2 YYEEEE. The V end lost 4 bases, the J end lost 5 bases, and 15 bases lay between the germline ends. CDR3 bases: TGTGCCAGCAGCCCGGCGAGGTGGGTTGAGACCCAGTACTTC. It codes for CASSPARWVETQYF.

The V and J genes are TRBV7-3 and TRBJ2-3; the match to TRBD2 covers 8 bases. Germline CDR1 and CDR2: SGHTA and FQGTGA. V lost 4 bases to trimming and J lost 1 base; unmatched junction nucleotides: 13. CDR3 length: 18 residues. The DNA for the CDR3 is TGTGCCAGCAGCTCCGGGCGTGGAAGCGGGGGCCGCACAGATACGCAGTATTTT. Protein sequence: CASSSGRGSGGRTDTQYF.

This clone was detected only a few times. The chain joins TRBV7-9 to TRBJ2-7; D gene unclear. The CDR3 spans 15 residues. Germline CDR1 is SEHNR and CDR2 is FQNEAQ (reference sequence). The germline V and J ends were trimmed by 8 bases and 2 bases, with 19 bases remaining between them. The CDR3 here is CASGAGFPTTYEQYV. For the CDR3, the DNA is TGTGCCAGCGGAGCCGGGTTCCCAACCACCTACGAGCAGTACGTC.

A few counts support this clone. The V call is TRBV6-1, the J call TRBJ2-7, with TRBD2 matching over 8 bases. Germline values: CDR1 MNHNS, CDR2 SASEGT. The CDR3 consists of 14 residues. The ends lost 7 bases at V and 3 bases at J; junction bases unmatched: 8. Written as DNA, the CDR3 is TGTGCCAGCAATCGGGGGGCGGGAGGCTACGAGCAGTACTTC. This encodes CASNRGAGGYEQYF.

The chain is built from TRBV28 and TRBJ2-5; tentatively, D is TRBD1 (6 bases). This CDR3 has 15 residues. Germline V gene data show CDR1 as MDHEN and CDR2 as SYDVKM. Trimming left V 7 bases short and J 4 bases short, with 19 bases between. The CDR3 sequence is CASINAGDLGETQYF. The CDR3 nucleotides are TGTGCCAGCATCAACGCAGGGGATTTGGGAGAGACCCAGTACTTC.

The chain employs TRBV9 and TRBJ2-1; D is ambiguous. The V end lost 3 bases, the J end lost 0 bases, and 10 bases lay between the germline ends. The CDR3 runs 15 residues. Germline V CDR1 and CDR2: SGDLS, YYNGEE. In DNA, the CDR3 is TGTGCCAGCAGCGGACACCCGAGCTCCTACAATGAGCAGTTCTTC. It encodes CASSGHPSSYNEQFF. The whole variable domain, remainder taken from reference TRBV9 and TRBJ2-1, is DSGVTQTPKHLITATGQRVTLRCSPRSGDLSVYWYQQSLDQGLQFLIQYYNGEERAKGNILERFSAQQFPDLHSELNLSSLELGDSALYFCASSGHPSSYNEQFFGPGTRLTVL.

This chain connects TRBV7-2 to TRBJ2-7, with D possibly TRBD2 on 5 matching bases. Trimming took 2 bases from V and 4 from J, leaving 12 bases between them. CDR1 is SGHTA and CDR2 is FQGNSA in the germline V gene. The CDR3 length is 14 residues. The CDR3 region has the DNA TGTGCCAGCAGCTTAATTGGGAGTTCTTACGAGCAGTACTTC. It specifies CASSLIGSSYEQYF.

This clone was counted a single time. The chain couples TRBV5-1 to TRBJ2-2, with 10 bases identical to TRBD1. CDR1 and CDR2 (germline): SGHRS, YFSETQ. This CDR3 spans 17 amino acids. Losses at the gene ends were 2 bases for V and 1 base for J; bases not matched to a gene: 5. In DNA form, the CDR3 reads TGCGCCAGCAGCTTACTGACAGGGGGCTTGAACACCGGGGAGCTGTTTTTT. Its translation is CASSLLTGGLNTGELFF.

Only a few counts were recorded for this clone. This chain uses TRBV30 with TRBJ1-5; no clear D gene. The CDR3 has 13 residues. Germline CDR1 reads GTSNPN; CDR2 reads SVGIG (reference sequence). V lost 2 bases, J lost 1 base, and 6 bases lay in between. CDR3 coding DNA: TGTGCCTGGAGTCAGAGAAGCAATCAGCCCCAGCATTTT. This encodes CAWSQRSNQPQHF.

Only one count was recorded for this clone. V is TRBV28 and J is TRBJ1-6, with D perhaps matching TRBD1 (5 bases). From germline, CDR1 is MDHEN and CDR2 SYDVKM. This CDR3 spans 12 amino acids. V lost 7 bases, J lost 14 bases, and 15 bases lay in between. DNA for the CDR3: TGTGCCAGCACCCCTCCGCGGGGGTCCCTCCACTTT. Protein sequence: CASTPPRGSLHF.

CDR3 in amino acids: CAAEQGSGGYTF. The CDR3 DNA reads TGTGCCGCCGAACAGGGTTCAGGCGGCTACACCTTC. V gene TRBV10-3 combines with J gene TRBJ1-2, with D possibly matching TRBD1 (6 bases). V lost 11 bases and J lost 8, with 18 bases in between. The V gene's germline CDR1 is ENHRY and CDR2 SYGVKD. The CDR3 loop spans 12 amino acids.